Reported below is one TCR beta chain. The data were obtained in a study of blood T cell repertoires in COVID-19. Germline values: CDR1 MGHDK, CDR2 SYGVNS. The CDR3 covers 15 residues. The trim removed 6 bases at V and 1 base at J, leaving 6 bases unmatched. TCRdb's copy holds only in-frame clones and misses some; the assay was immunoSEQ multiplex PCR. The sample holds roughly 250,000 clones, over 80% seen once. The rearrangement joins TRBV25-1 to TRBJ1-1; TRBD1 aligns across 9 bases. This TCR was sampled from a human donor in a cohort exposed to, infected with or recovered from COVID-19 (not recorded which). The donor label of this sample is uncertain. The specimen was PBMCs or T cells enriched from blood (not recorded which). This CDR3 is CASSSGQGRNTEAFF. CDR3 DNA sequence: TGTGCCAGCAGCTCAGGACAGGGGCGGAACACTGAAGCTTTCTTT.